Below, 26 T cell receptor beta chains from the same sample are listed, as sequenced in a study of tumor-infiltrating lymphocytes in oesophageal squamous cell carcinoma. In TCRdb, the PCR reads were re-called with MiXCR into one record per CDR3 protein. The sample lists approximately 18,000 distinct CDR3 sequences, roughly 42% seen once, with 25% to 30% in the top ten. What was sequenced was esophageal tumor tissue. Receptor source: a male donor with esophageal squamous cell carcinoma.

CDR3 nucleotides: TGTGCCAGCAGCAGCAGGGAGGAAAGCGAGCAGTTCTTC. Translating gives CASSSREESEQFF. The chain links TRBV7-8 to TRBJ2-5; TRBD2 might be the D (6 bases). The J call is uncertain, as TRBJ2-1 better fits the DNA end. The V gene's germline CDR1 is SGHVS and CDR2 FQNEAQ. The CDR3 consists of 13 residues.

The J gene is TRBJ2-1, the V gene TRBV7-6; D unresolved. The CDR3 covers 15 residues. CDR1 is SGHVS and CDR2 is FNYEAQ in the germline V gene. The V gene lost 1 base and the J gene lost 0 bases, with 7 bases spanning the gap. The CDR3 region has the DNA TGTGCCAGCAGCTTAGTATCCAGCTCCTACAATGAGCAGTTCTTC. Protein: CASSLVSSSYNEQFF.

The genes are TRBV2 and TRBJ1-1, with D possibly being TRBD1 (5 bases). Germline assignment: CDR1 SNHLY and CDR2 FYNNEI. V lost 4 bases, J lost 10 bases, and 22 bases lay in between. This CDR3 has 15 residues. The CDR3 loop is CASSGAGGGRLGAFF. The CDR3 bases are TGTGCCAGCAGTGGAGCCGGCGGGGGGAGGCTGGGAGCTTTCTTT. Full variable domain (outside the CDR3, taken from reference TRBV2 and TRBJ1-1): EPEVTQTPSHQVTQMGQEVILRCVPISNHLYFYWYRQILGQKVEFLVSFYNNEISEKSEIFDDQFSVERPDGSNFTLKIRSTKLEDSAMYFCASSGAGGGRLGAFFGQGTRLTVV.

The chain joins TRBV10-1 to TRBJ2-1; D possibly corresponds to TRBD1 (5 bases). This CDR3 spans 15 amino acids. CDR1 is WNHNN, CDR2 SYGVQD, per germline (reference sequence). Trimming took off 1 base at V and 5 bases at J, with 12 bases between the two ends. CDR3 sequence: CASSEFQGGNNEQFF. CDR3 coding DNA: TGCGCCAGCAGTGAGTTCCAGGGCGGAAACAATGAGCAGTTCTTC.

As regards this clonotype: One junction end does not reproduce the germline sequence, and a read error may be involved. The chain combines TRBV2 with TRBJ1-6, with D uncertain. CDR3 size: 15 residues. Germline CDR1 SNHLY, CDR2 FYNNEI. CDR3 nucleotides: TGTGCCAGCAGGGAAGTGAGCTCCTATAATTCACCCCTCCACTTT. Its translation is CASREVSSYNSPLHF.

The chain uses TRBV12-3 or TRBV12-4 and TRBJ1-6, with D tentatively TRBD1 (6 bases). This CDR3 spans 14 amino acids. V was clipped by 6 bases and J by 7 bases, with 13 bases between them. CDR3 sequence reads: CASSLGQLNSPLHF. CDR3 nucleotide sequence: TGTGCCAGCAGCCTGGGACAACTCAATTCACCCCTCCACTTT.

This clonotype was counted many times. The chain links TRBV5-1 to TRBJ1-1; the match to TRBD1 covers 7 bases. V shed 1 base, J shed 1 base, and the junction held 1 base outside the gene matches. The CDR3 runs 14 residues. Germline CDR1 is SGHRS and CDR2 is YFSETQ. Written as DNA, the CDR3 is TGCGCCAGCAGCTTGACAGGGGCGAACACTGAAGCTTTCTTT. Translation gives CASSLTGANTEAFF.

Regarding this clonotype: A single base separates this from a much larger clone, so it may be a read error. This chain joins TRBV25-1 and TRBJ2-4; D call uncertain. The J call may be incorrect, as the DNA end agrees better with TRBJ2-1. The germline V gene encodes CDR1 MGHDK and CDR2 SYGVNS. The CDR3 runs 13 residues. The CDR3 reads CASSTRRMIGQFF. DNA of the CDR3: TGTGCCAGCAGTACCCGGCGTATGATAGGGCAGTTCTTC.

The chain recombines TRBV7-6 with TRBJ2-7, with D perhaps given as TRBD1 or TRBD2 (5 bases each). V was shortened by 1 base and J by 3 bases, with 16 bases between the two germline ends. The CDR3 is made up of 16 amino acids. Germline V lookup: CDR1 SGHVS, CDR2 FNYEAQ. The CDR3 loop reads CASSLVAGQGNYEQYF. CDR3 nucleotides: TGTGCCAGCAGCTTAGTGGCGGGTCAGGGCAACTACGAGCAGTACTTC. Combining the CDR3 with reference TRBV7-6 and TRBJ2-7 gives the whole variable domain GAGVSQSPRYKVTKRGQDVALRCDPISGHVSLYWYRQALGQGPEFLTYFNYEAQQDKSGLPNDRFSAERPEGSISTLTIQRTEQRDSAMYRCASSLVAGQGNYEQYFGPGTRLTVT.

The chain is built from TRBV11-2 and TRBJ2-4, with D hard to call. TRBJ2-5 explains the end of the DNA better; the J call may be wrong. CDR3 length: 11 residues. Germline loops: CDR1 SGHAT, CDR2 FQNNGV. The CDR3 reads CASSSKETQYF. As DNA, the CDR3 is TGTGCCAGCAGCTCTAAAGAGACCCAGTACTTC.

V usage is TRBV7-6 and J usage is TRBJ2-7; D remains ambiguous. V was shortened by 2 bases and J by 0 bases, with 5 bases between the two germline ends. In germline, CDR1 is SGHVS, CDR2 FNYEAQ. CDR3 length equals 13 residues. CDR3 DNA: TGTGCCAGCAGCTTAAAGGACTCCTACGAGCAGTACTTC. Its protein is CASSLKDSYEQYF.

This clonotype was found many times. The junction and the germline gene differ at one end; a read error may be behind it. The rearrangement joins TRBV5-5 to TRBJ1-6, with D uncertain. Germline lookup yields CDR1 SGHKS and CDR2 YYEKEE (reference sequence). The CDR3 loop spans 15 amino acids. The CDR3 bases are TGTGCCAGCAGTTTGGAGCCCCCCTGGCCTTCACCCCTCCACTTT. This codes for CASSLEPPWPSPLHF.

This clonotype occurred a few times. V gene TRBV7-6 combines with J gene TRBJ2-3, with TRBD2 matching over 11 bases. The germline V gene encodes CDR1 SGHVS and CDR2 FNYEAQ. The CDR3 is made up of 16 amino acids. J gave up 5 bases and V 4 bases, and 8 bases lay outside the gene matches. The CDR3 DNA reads TGTGCCAGCAGCTCGACCGGGACTAGCGGAAGAGATACGCAGTATTTT. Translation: CASSSTGTSGRDTQYF. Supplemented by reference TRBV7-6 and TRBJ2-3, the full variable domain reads GAGVSQSPRYKVTKRGQDVALRCDPISGHVSLYWYRQALGQGPEFLTYFNYEAQQDKSGLPNDRFSAERPEGSISTLTIQRTEQRDSAMYRCASSSTGTSGRDTQYFGPGTRLTVL.

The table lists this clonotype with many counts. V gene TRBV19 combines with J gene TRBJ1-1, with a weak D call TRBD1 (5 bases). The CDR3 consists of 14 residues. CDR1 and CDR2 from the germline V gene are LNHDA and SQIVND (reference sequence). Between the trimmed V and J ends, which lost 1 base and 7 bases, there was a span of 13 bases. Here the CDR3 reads CASSIGGRPNEAFF. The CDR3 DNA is TGTGCCAGTAGTATAGGGGGACGGCCCAATGAAGCTTTCTTT.

The CDR3 nucleotides read TGTGCCAGCAGCTTAGGTTCCGGGGGGCGGGAGACCCAGTACTTC. Its translation is CASSLGSGGRETQYF. The chain recombines TRBV7-6 with TRBJ2-5, with D possibly TRBD2 on 7 matching bases. V lost 1 base, J lost 5 bases, and 14 bases lay in between. CDR1 and CDR2 from the germline V gene are SGHVS and FNYEAQ. This CDR3 contains 15 residues.

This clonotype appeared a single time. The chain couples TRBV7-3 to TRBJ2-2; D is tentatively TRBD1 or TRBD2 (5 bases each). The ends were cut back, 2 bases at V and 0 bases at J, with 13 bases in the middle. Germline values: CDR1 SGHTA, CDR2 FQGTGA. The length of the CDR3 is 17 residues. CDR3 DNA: TGTGCCAGCAGCTTACGCCCGGGACCTTCGAACACCGGGGAGCTGTTTTTT. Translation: CASSLRPGPSNTGELFF.

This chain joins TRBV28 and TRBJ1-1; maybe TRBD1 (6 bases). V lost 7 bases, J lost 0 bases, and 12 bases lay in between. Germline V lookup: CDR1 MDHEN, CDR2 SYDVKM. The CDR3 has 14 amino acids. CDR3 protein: CASIVGGLNTEAFF. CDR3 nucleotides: TGTGCCAGCATCGTAGGGGGGCTGAACACTGAAGCTTTCTTT.

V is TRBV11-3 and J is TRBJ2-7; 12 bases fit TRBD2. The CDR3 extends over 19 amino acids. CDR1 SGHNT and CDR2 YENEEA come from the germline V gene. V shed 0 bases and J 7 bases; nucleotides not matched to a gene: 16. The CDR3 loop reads CASSLEGTSGSSSYNEQYF. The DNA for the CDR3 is TGTGCCAGCAGCTTAGAAGGGACTAGCGGGTCTAGCTCCTACAATGAGCAGTACTTC.

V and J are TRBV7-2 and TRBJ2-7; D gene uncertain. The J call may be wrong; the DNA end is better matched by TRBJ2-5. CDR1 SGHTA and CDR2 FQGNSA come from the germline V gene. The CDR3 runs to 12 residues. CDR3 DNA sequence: TGTGCCAGCAGCTACTCTAAAGAGACCCAGTACTTC. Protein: CASSYSKETQYF.

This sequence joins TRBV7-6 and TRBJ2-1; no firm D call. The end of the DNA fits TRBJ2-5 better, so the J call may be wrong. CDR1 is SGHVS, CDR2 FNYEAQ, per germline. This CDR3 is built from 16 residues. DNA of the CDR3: TGTGCCAGCAGCTCCCGGGTGGGGAACCTTCAAGAGACCCAGTACTTC. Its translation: CASSSRVGNLQETQYF.

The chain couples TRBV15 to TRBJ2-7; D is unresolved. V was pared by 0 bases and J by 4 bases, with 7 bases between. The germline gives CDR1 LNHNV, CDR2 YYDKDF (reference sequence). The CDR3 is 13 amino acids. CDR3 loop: CATSRDLAYEQYF. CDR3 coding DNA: TGTGCCACCAGCAGAGATCTGGCGTACGAGCAGTACTTC.

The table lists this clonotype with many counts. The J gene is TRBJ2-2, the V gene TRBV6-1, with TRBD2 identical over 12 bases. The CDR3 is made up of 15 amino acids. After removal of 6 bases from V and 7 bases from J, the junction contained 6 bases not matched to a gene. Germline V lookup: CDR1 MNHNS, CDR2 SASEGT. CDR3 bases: TGTGCCAGCAGGCTGGGACTAGCGGGTTACGGGGAGCTGTTTTTT. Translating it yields CASRLGLAGYGELFF.

For the CDR3, the DNA is TGTGCCTGGTCTAATTACGGGGAGCTGTTTTTT. Amino acid sequence: CAWSNYGELFF. J is TRBJ2-2 and V is TRBV30; D is undetermined. Germline loops: CDR1 GTSNPN, CDR2 SVGIG (reference sequence). This CDR3 has 11 amino acids. Trimming took 5 bases from V and 7 from J, leaving 8 bases between them.

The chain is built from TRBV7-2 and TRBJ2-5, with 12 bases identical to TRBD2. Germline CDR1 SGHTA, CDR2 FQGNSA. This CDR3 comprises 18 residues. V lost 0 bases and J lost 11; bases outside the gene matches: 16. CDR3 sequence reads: CASSLAGTSGLSRGEQYF. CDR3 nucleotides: TGTGCCAGCAGCTTAGCCGGGACTAGCGGGTTAAGTCGTGGGGAGCAGTACTTC.

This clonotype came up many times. CDR3 sequence: CASTGHEQYF. CDR3 in DNA: TGCGCCAGTACAGGGCACGAGCAGTACTTC. This chain connects TRBV10-1 to TRBJ2-7, with D maybe TRBD1 (6 bases). Germline CDR1 and CDR2: WNHNN and SYGVQD (reference sequence). Trimming took off 9 bases at V and 5 bases at J, with 8 bases between the two ends. The CDR3 consists of 10 residues.

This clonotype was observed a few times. In DNA, the CDR3 is TGTGCCAGCAGCCCGTGGACAGGAAGGGGAAATGAGCAGTTCTTC. It specifies CASSPWTGRGNEQFF. The rearrangement uses TRBV7-8 and TRBJ2-5; TRBD1 aligns across 7 bases. With the DNA end fitting TRBJ2-1 better, the J assignment may be wrong. Germline CDR1 and CDR2: SGHVS and FQNEAQ. The CDR3 spans 15 residues.